This TCR beta chain was sequenced during a study of breast tumors, draining lymph nodes, adjacent tissues. Germline CDR1 is SEHNR and CDR2 is FQNEAQ (reference sequence). The CDR3 sequence is 18 residues long. As concerns this clonotype: Its specificity is not known. At one end the junction does not follow the germline gene, possibly because of a read error.

Via MiXCR, TCRdb re-called the multiplex PCR reads, giving one row per CDR3 protein. Here the sample spans under 70,000 distinct CDR3 sequences, roughly 44% being singletons. Study-wide results and caveats: Data fit most tumor T cells coming from lymph node, expanding in tumor. Compared with basal-like, luminal-like tumors shared significantly more repertoire with nontumor tissue.

The chain uses TRBV7-9 and TRBJ2-3; 8 bases align to TRBD2. This sequence originates from a female donor with breast cancer. Some clones in this sample may be carry-over from other donors' samples. Specimen: breast tumor tissue. CDR3 coding DNA: TGTGTCAGCAGCTTAAAATATCTAACGGGAGGGGGCACAGATACGCAGTATTTT. This codes for CVSSLKYLTGGGTDTQYF.